The entry below describes one T cell receptor beta chain. This specimen comes from a study of blood T cell repertoires in COVID-19. On the study more broadly: COVID-19 samples, acute and convalescent, were from the United States, Italy and Spain. The cDNA or gDNA used as material had been derived from T cells, B-cell-depleted T cells, or PBMCs.

TCRdb's copy holds only in-frame clones and misses some; the assay was immunoSEQ multiplex PCR. The sample yields about 290,000 clones, 86% seen once. Sequencing used peripheral blood. The TCR sequence derives from a young woman with active or convalescent COVID-19.

The CDR3 DNA follows: TGTGCCAGTAGGGGGACAGGGGGCCCCTACGAGCAGTACTTC. It translates to CASRGTGGPYEQYF. This chain joins TRBV19 and TRBJ2-7; 12 bases align to TRBD1. Germline V lookup: CDR1 LNHDA, CDR2 SQIVND (reference sequence). V was pared by 6 bases and J by 2 bases, with 2 bases of the junction left unmatched. There are 14 residues in the CDR3.